These 13 T cell receptor beta chains were sequenced from one sample in a study of T cell responses to AZD1222 COVID-19 vaccine (dated by TCRdb to about 2021). The sample's time point, from its label and the paper: baseline before first vaccination. The treatment or condition label, read with the paper, signifies: meningococcal conjugate vaccine given as trial control. Library preparation employed the immunoSEQ multiplex PCR assay. Entries here come from immuneACCESS through TCRdb and include only in-frame sequences with V and J called. Some clones fail to appear in such tables; in the studies checked, an unresolved V gene covers under half of the shortfall, and the cause of the remainder is unknown. The sample has 57,000 or so clones on record, about 85% of them singletons. The ten largest make up about 21% of the sample. The input for sequencing was peripheral blood, taken on day 0 of MenACWY control vaccination. Source of these receptors: an adult in good health.

The rearrangement uses TRBV5-6 and TRBJ2-3; D unresolved. Trimming took 2 bases from V and 0 from J, leaving 10 bases between them. The CDR3 totals 15 residues. Germline V CDR1 and CDR2: SGHDT, YYEEEE. The CDR3 sequence is CASSFWIGSTDTQYF. The DNA of the CDR3 is TGTGCCAGCAGCTTTTGGATAGGAAGCACAGATACGCAGTATTTT.

CDR3 protein: CAISEDNRDRNYYGYTF. The CDR3 DNA follows: TGTGCCATCAGTGAGGACAACCGGGACAGAAATTACTATGGCTACACCTTC. The J gene is TRBJ1-2, the V gene TRBV10-3; 7 bases map to TRBD1. CDR1 is ENHRY, CDR2 SYGVKD, per germline. The CDR3 covers 17 residues. J was trimmed by 3 bases and V by 2 bases; bases with no gene match: 12.

As concerns this clone: Its ends do not fully match the called genes, so a read error is possible. V usage is TRBV6-2 or TRBV6-3 and J usage is TRBJ1-2, with D possibly TRBD1 on 6 matching bases. Germline CDR1 reads MNHEY; CDR2 reads SVGEGT. The CDR3 runs 12 residues. In DNA, the CDR3 is TGTGCCAGCAGTTCGCAGGGGCGGCAGGAGCACTTC. This sequence encodes CASSSQGRQEHF.

This rearrangement joins TRBV9 to TRBJ2-7, with 10 bases matching TRBD2. Germline values: CDR1 SGDLS, CDR2 YYNGEE. Trimming took 3 bases from V and 4 from J; bases not matched to a gene: 7. The CDR3 loop spans 15 amino acids. CDR3 DNA: TGTGCCAGCAGCGCCGATAGCGGGAGGCTATACGAGCAGTACTTC. Amino acids: CASSADSGRLYEQYF.

This chain joins TRBV2 and TRBJ2-1; 9 nucleotides match TRBD2. V shed 6 bases and J 7 bases; nucleotides not matched to a gene: 10. The CDR3 is 15 amino acids. Germline V CDR1 and CDR2: SNHLY, FYNNEI. CDR3 coding DNA: TGTGCCAGCAGGGCTGCGGGAGGGACTAGGAATGAGCAGTTCTTC. It yields the protein CASRAAGGTRNEQFF.

This CDR3 is CASSFHQLAGETDTQYF. The CDR3 nucleotides are TGTGCCAGCAGTTTCCACCAACTAGCGGGAGAGACAGATACGCAGTATTTT. This chain links TRBV6-2 or TRBV6-3 with TRBJ2-3, with 11 bases identical to TRBD2. This CDR3 contains 17 residues. The ends lost 4 bases at V and 3 bases at J; junction bases unmatched: 9. From germline, CDR1 is MNHEY and CDR2 SVGEGT.

V gene TRBV2 combines with J gene TRBJ2-7, with unresolved D. The ends were cut back, 0 bases at V and 4 bases at J, with 7 bases in the middle. Germline CDR1 and CDR2: SNHLY and FYNNEI. The CDR3 sequence is 13 residues long. The CDR3 DNA reads as TGTGCCAGCAGTGAAGCGCTAGAATACGAGCAGTACTTC. The encoded protein is CASSEALEYEQYF.

The chain combines TRBV29-1 with TRBJ1-4; maybe TRBD1 (6 bases). This CDR3 is 14 amino acids long. V was cut by 5 bases and J by 7 bases, with 17 bases left in between. Germline lookup yields CDR1 SQVTM and CDR2 ANQGSEA. The chain's CDR3 is CSVQLWGPSEKLFF. The DNA of the CDR3 is TGCAGCGTTCAGCTCTGGGGGCCTAGTGAAAAACTGTTTTTT. Full variable domain (remainder filled in from reference TRBV29-1 and TRBJ1-4): SAVISQKPSRDICQRGTSLTIQCQVDSQVTMMFWYRQQPGQSLTLIATANQGSEATYESGFVIDKFPISRPNLTFSTLTVSNMSPEDSSIYLCSVQLWGPSEKLFFGSGTQLSVL.

This clone was seen a few times. The chain is built from TRBV6-2 or TRBV6-3 and TRBJ1-2, with a weak D call TRBD1 (5 bases). The CDR3 spans 15 residues. Trimming removed 2 bases from V and 7 bases from J, with 17 bases in between. Germline V gene lookup returns CDR1 MNHEY and CDR2 SVGEGT. The CDR3 bases are TGTGCCAGCAGTTACGGAGTCAGGGAGGCTCGTGGCTACACCTTC. Its translation: CASSYGVREARGYTF.

The chain is built from TRBV28 and TRBJ2-7; a weak D match, TRBD1 (6 bases). Deletions cut 4 bases from V and 1 base from J, with 17 bases between. The CDR3 has 16 residues. Germline loops: CDR1 MDHEN, CDR2 SYDVKM. CDR3 DNA: TGTGCCAGCAGTTCCCCAGGGGCGAGGTCTTCCTACGAGCAGTACTTC. It is translated as CASSSPGARSSYEQYF.

Written as DNA, the CDR3 is TGTGCCAGCAGTCGCTCCCTAGCGTCTGGGCATGAGCAGTTCTTC. It is translated as CASSRSLASGHEQFF. The V and J genes are TRBV6-5 and TRBJ2-1; tentative D call: TRBD2 (6 bases). CDR1 is MNHEY, CDR2 SVGAGI, per germline. The CDR3 sequence is 15 residues long. V was clipped by 5 bases and J by 8 bases, with 19 bases between them.

V is TRBV5-5 and J is TRBJ2-5; TRBD1 aligns across 10 bases. Germline trimming cut 4 bases from V and 4 bases from J; bases unmatched to any gene: 10. CDR1 and CDR2 from the germline V gene are SGHKS and YYEKEE (reference sequence). CDR3 length equals 16 residues. The CDR3 spells CASSRSGTGVGETQYF. CDR3 coding DNA: TGTGCCAGCAGCAGATCCGGGACAGGGGTTGGAGAGACCCAGTACTTC.

J is TRBJ2-2 and V is TRBV5-1, with 8 bases that match TRBD1. Trimming at V came to 2 bases and at J to 7 bases, leaving 13 bases not matched to a gene. Germline CDR1 SGHRS, CDR2 YFSETQ. The CDR3 sequence is 17 residues long. In DNA form, the CDR3 reads TGCGCCAGCAGCTTACACCCCTCTAGGACAGGGTACGGGGAGCTGTTTTTT. Amino acid sequence: CASSLHPSRTGYGELFF.